This T cell receptor beta chain emerged from a study of blood T cell repertoires in COVID-19. At the level of the study: The origin of the acute and convalescent COVID-19 samples was the United States, Italy and Spain. T cells, B-cell-depleted T cells, or PBMCs provided the cDNA or gDNA that served as material.

How the authors handled the data: By means of reference gene primer amplification, nucleated cell counts were estimated. The protocol was immunoSEQ multiplex PCR, while the TCRdb copy is restricted to in-frame clones and leaves out a portion. Clone size and the V and J calls come from that table; the DNA yielded D and trimming. This table has roughly 190,000 clones, more than 70% appearing once. CDR3 length: 15 residues. CDR1 MGHRA and CDR2 YSYEKL come from the germline V gene. J lost 3 bases, V lost 4 bases, and 5 bases had no gene match. The rearrangement joins TRBV4-1 to TRBJ2-7, with 11 bases aligning to TRBD2. The clonotype comes from a man in his fifties or sixties with active or convalescent COVID-19. Specimen: peripheral blood. The CDR3 loop reads CASSRGLAEIYEQYF. The DNA for the CDR3 is TGCGCCAGCAGCCGGGGACTAGCGGAAATCTACGAGCAGTACTTC.